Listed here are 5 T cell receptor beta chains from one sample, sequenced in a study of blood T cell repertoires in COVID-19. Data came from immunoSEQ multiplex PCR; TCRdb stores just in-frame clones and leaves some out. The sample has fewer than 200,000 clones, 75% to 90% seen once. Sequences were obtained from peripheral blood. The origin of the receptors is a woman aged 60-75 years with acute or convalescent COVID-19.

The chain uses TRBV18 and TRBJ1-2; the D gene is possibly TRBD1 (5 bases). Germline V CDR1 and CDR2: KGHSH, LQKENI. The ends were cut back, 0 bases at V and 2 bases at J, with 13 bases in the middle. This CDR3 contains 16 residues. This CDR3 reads CASSPPPRTSNYGYTF. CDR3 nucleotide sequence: TGTGCCAGCTCACCACCCCCCCGGACATCGAACTATGGCTACACCTTC.

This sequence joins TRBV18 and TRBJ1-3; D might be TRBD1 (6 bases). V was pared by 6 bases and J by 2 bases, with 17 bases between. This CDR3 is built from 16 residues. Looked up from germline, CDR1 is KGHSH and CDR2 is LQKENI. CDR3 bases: TGTGCCAGCTCCCGGACAGACAGCCTCGCTGGAAACACCATATATTTT. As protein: CASSRTDSLAGNTIYF.

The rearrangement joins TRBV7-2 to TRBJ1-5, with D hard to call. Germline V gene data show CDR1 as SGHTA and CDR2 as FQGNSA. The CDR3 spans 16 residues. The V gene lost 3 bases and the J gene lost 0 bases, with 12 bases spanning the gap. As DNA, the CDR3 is TGTGCCAGCAGCTTGATCGGCGGGAATAGCAATCAGCCCCAGCATTTT. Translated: CASSLIGGNSNQPQHF.

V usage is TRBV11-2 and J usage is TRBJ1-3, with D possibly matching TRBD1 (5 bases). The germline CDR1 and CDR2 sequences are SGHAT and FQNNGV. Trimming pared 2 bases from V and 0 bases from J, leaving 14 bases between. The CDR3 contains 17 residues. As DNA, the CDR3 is TGTGCCAGCAGCTTACTCCTTCAGGGCAACTCTGGAAACACCATATATTTT. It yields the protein CASSLLLQGNSGNTIYF.

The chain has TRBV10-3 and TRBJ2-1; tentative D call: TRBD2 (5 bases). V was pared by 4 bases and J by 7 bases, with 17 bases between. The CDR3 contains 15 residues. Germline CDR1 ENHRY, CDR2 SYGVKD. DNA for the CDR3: TGTGCCATCAGTGGTGGTGGGAGCGAGATTAATGAGCAGTTCTTC. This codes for CAISGGGSEINEQFF.